Listed below are T cell receptor beta chains from one sample, sequenced in a study of blood T cell repertoires in COVID-19. Data came from immunoSEQ multiplex PCR; TCRdb stores just in-frame clones and leaves some out. There are some 240,000 clones in the sample; 75% to 85% occur only once, and around 12% lies in the top ten. The sequenced material came from peripheral blood. The receptors come from an older woman with active or convalescent COVID-19. CDR3s include the opening cysteine and the closing phenylalanine or tryptophan. D genes are given only for firm matches. The size of a clone is reported for some rows only, either as once, few or many, or as a class for expanded clones.

.,TRBV3-1/TRBV3-2,16,TRBJ2-2,.,TGTGCCAGCAGCCAAGATTCGGGGGAGAACACCGGGGAGCTGTTTTTT,CASSQDSGENTGELFF
.,TRBV2,13,TRBJ1-2,.,TGTGCCAGCAGCGAACAGGGTAGCTATGGCTACACCTTC,CASSEQGSYGYTF
TRBD2,TRBV15,17,TRBJ2-1,.,TGTGCCACCAGCAGAGATCTTAGAAGCGGGGGCTACAATGAGCAGTTCTTC,CATSRDLRSGGYNEQFF
.,TRBV4-1,14,TRBJ1-5,.,TGCGCCAGCAGCCAAGTCTACGGGGGACAGCCCCAGCATTTT,CASSQVYGGQPQHF
.,TRBV5-1,14,TRBJ2-2,.,TGCGCCAGCAGCCCGGACTTTTTGGCCGGGGAGCTGTTTTTT,CASSPDFLAGELFF
TRBD1,TRBV11-1,15,TRBJ2-2,.,TGTGCCAGCACCACGGACAGGACGAACACCGGGGAGCTGTTTTTT,CASTTDRTNTGELFF
.,TRBV30,14,TRBJ1-4,.,TGTGCCTGGAGGAGGGGAGGGGAGGGTGAAAAACTGTTTTTT,CAWRRGGEGEKLFF
TRBD1,TRBV4-1,15,TRBJ1-5,.,TGCGCCAGCAGCCAAGTTCCTGACAGGGCCGAGCCCCAGCATTTT,CASSQVPDRAEPQHF
TRBD1,TRBV7-2,18,TRBJ1-6,.,TGTGCCAGCAGCGCCAAACAGGGGGGGAGCTCCTATAATTCACCCCTCCACTTT,CASSAKQGGSSYNSPLHF
TRBD1,TRBV9,15,TRBJ1-1,.,TGTGCCAGCAGCGTAGGGGACAGGACGAACACTGAAGCTTTCTTT,CASSVGDRTNTEAFF
.,TRBV15,17,TRBJ1-3,few,TGTGCCACCAGCAGAGATGGGGGGGCCTTCTCTGGAAACACCATATATTTT,CATSRDGGAFSGNTIYF
.,TRBV7-3,13,TRBJ1-1,.,TGTGCCAGCAGCTTCAACGGGGGGTCTGAAGCTTTCTTT,CASSFNGGSEAFF
.,TRBV9,15,TRBJ2-1,.,TGTGCCAGCAGCGTAGGGGTAGCGTCCTACAATGAGCAGTTCTTC,CASSVGVASYNEQFF
.,TRBV28,15,TRBJ1-5,.,TGTGCCAGCAGTTTTGCAGGGGCCTTCAATCAGCCCCAGCATTTT,CASSFAGAFNQPQHF
TRBD2,TRBV5-5,14,TRBJ2-7,.,TGTGCCAGCAGCTCGGCGGGGGGAAGGAACGAGCAGTACTTC,CASSSAGGRNEQYF
.,TRBV5-1,12,TRBJ2-2,.,TGCGCCAGCAGCTTCCAGGGCGGGGAGCTGTTTTTT,CASSFQGGELFF
TRBD2,TRBV6-5,14,TRBJ2-7,.,TGTGCCAGCGGGAGCGGGGCATATTGGAACGAGCAGTACTTC,CASGSGAYWNEQYF
TRBD1,TRBV9,14,TRBJ2-1,.,TGTGCCAGCAGCGTAAGGGACAGGGAGGATGAGCAGTTCTTC,CASSVRDREDEQFF
.,TRBV5-8,12,TRBJ1-1,.,TGTGCCAGCAGCCAAAGGACAGTGCGAGCTTTCTTT,CASSQRTVRAFF
.,TRBV9,14,TRBJ1-1,few,TGTGCCAGCAGGCCCGGGGGGCTGAACACTGAAGCTTTCTTT,CASRPGGLNTEAFF
.,TRBV2,12,TRBJ1-1,.,TGTGCCAGCCGTTCCGGGAACACTGAAGCTTTCTTT,CASRSGNTEAFF
TRBD1,TRBV4-1,14,TRBJ1-4,.,TGCGCCAGCAGCTCGGGACAGGGGGGTGAAAAACTGTTTTTT,CASSSGQGGEKLFF
.,TRBV24-1,16,TRBJ2-2,.,TGTGCCACCAGTGATTTGCAGGGCACGAACACCGGGGAGCTGTTTTTT,CATSDLQGTNTGELFF
.,TRBV19,15,TRBJ2-7,.,TGTGCCAGTAGTATGAGCCGTCCCCCTTCCTACGAGCAGTACTTC,CASSMSRPPSYEQYF
.,TRBV1,15,TRBJ2-3,.,TGCACCAGCAGCCAACAAGCGGGGGGCGGGGATACGCAGTATTTT,CTSSQQAGGGDTQYF
TRBD2,TRBV19,14,TRBJ2-5,.,TGTGCCAGTAGCCCCCTAGCGGGAAAAGAGACCCAGTACTTC,CASSPLAGKETQYF
.,TRBV2,15,TRBJ1-1,.,TGTGCCAGCAGAGTACAGGGATCGGAGGTGGCTGAAGCTTTCTTT,CASRVQGSEVAEAFF
.,TRBV11-3,13,TRBJ2-7,.,TGTGCCAGCAGCCGACAGGAGAACTACGAGCAGTACTTC,CASSRQENYEQYF
.,TRBV3-1/TRBV3-2,16,TRBJ2-4,.,TGTGCCAGCAGCCACGGTGAAGGAGTAGCCAAAAACATTCAGTACTTC,CASSHGEGVAKNIQYF
.,TRBV2,14,TRBJ1-2,.,TGTGCCAGCAGTGGACAGACAGCTAACTATGGCTACACCTTC,CASSGQTANYGYTF
TRBD2,TRBV9,17,TRBJ2-5,.,TGTGCCAGCAGCCGGGGACTAGCGGGGGGCCCCCAAGAGACCCAGTACTTC,CASSRGLAGGPQETQYF
.,TRBV19,17,TRBJ1-1,.,TGTGCCAGTAGTATAAGGTACGCGGGCCCAGGGAACACTGAAGCTTTCTTT,CASSIRYAGPGNTEAFF
.,TRBV10-3,13,TRBJ1-2,.,TGTGCCATCAGTGAACAGGGTACCCATGGCTACACCTTC,CAISEQGTHGYTF
.,TRBV30,15,TRBJ1-5,.,TGTGCCTGGAGCGTGAGTTCTTTACTCGATCAGCCCCAGCATTTT,CAWSVSSLLDQPQHF
TRBD2,TRBV30,15,TRBJ2-3,.,TGTGCCTGGAGTGGGCAGGGCTCGGGGGGAGATACGCAGTATTTT,CAWSGQGSGGDTQYF
TRBD2,TRBV7-3,15,TRBJ2-5,.,TGTGCCAGCAGCTTAACTGCGGGGGGGCCAGCGACCCAGTACTTC,CASSLTAGGPATQYF
.,TRBV6-2/TRBV6-3,13,TRBJ1-3,.,TGTGCCAGCAGCCTCACCGGGGGAAACACCATATATTTT,CASSLTGGNTIYF
.,TRBV9,15,TRBJ1-2,.,TGTGCCAGCAGCCCCCGGGACTTCATTAACTATGGCTACACCTTC,CASSPRDFINYGYTF
.,TRBV11-2,15,TRBJ1-1,.,TGTGCCAGCAGCTTATATATGGGGGGGAACACTGAAGCTTTCTTT,CASSLYMGGNTEAFF
.,TRBV4-1,13,TRBJ2-1,.,TGCGCCAGCAGCCAAGCGCGCGCCAATGAGCAGTTCTTC,CASSQARANEQFF
.,TRBV10-3,13,TRBJ1-1,.,TGTGCCATCAGTGAGTCGGGGGGTTTTGGGGCTTTCTTT,CAISESGGFGAFF
TRBD1,TRBV3-1/TRBV3-2,18,TRBJ1-5,.,TGTGCCAGCAGTTGTCCGGGACAGGGGGCGCAGGGCAATCAGCCCCAGCATTTT,CASSCPGQGAQGNQPQHF
TRBD1,TRBV7-2,15,TRBJ2-5,.,TGTGCCAGCAGATTATCGGGACAGTCGCAAGAGACCCAGTACTTC,CASRLSGQSQETQYF
.,TRBV7-2,13,TRBJ1-2,.,TGTGCCAGCAGCTTAGAGGCGGCCTTCGGCTACACCTTC,CASSLEAAFGYTF
.,TRBV6-1,15,TRBJ1-6,.,TGTGCCAGCAGTGAAACGACACCCTATAATTCACCCCTCCACTTT,CASSETTPYNSPLHF
.,TRBV12-3/TRBV12-4,11,TRBJ1-2,.,TGTGCCAGCGGTCCCGCAAGTCCCCCAGCCTTC,CASGPASPPAF
TRBD1,TRBV6-5,13,TRBJ1-2,.,TGTGCCAGCAGAAGGGGGCTCAACTATGGCTACACCTTC,CASRRGLNYGYTF
TRBD2,TRBV6-5,15,TRBJ2-1,.,TGTGCCAGCATACCTGGCGGGGGGGGCTACAATGAGCAGTTCTTC,CASIPGGGGYNEQFF
TRBD1,TRBV19,16,TRBJ1-5,.,TGTGCCAGTAGTATCCGGGACAGGCGACGCAATCAGCCCCAGCATTTT,CASSIRDRRRNQPQHF
.,TRBV4-3,15,TRBJ2-1,.,TGCGCCAGCAGCCAAGATCCAGGAGGGAACAATGAGCAGTTCTTC,CASSQDPGGNNEQFF
TRBD2,TRBV27,17,TRBJ2-7,once,TGTGCCAGCAGGTCCCCCTCCGGCCAGCGGGGTGACTACGAGCAGTACTTC,CASRSPSGQRGDYEQYF
TRBD2,TRBV2,13,TRBJ2-1,.,TGTGCCAGCCCAGGGACTAGCGGTAATGAGCAGTTCTTC,CASPGTSGNEQFF
.,TRBV6-5,15,TRBJ1-4,.,TGTGCCAGCAGTTACTCTGGCGGAGATAATGAAAAACTGTTTTTT,CASSYSGGDNEKLFF
TRBD2,TRBV27,19,TRBJ2-1,.,TGTGCCAGCAGTTTACGACTAGCGGGGGCCGCAAGCTCCTACAATGAGCAGTTCTTC,CASSLRLAGAASSYNEQFF
TRBD2,TRBV6-5,16,TRBJ2-5,.,TGTGCCAGCAGTTACTCTAGCGGGGGGGCCGTAGAGACCCAGTACTTC,CASSYSSGGAVETQYF